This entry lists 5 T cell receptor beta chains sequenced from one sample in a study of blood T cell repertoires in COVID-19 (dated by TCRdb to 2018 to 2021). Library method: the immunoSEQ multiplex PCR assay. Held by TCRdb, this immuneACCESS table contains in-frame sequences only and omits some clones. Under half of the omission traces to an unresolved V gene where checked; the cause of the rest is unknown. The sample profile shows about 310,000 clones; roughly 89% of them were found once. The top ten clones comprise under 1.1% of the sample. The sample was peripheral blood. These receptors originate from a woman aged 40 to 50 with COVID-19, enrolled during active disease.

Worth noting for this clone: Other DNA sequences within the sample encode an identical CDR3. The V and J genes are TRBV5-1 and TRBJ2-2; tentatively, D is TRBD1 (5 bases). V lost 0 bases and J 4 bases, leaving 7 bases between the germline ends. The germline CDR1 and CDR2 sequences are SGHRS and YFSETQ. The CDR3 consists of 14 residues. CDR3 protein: CASSLAQGTGELFF. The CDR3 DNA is TGCGCCAGCAGCTTGGCGCAGGGCACCGGGGAGCTGTTTTTT.

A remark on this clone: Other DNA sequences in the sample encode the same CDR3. The CDR3 DNA sequence: TGTGCCAGCAGTTTGGGAGGCGTTTATGGCTACACCTTC. It translates to CASSLGGVYGYTF. V usage is TRBV12-3 or TRBV12-4 and J usage is TRBJ1-2; D not certain. V lost 3 bases and J 5 bases, leaving 10 bases between the germline ends. This CDR3 region has 13 residues.

Here the CDR3 reads CASSSRTVPGTSGRGGTDTQYF. For the CDR3, the DNA is TGCGCCAGCAGCTCCCGGACAGTACCCGGGACTAGCGGGAGAGGGGGCACAGATACGCAGTATTTT. This chain uses TRBV4-3 with TRBJ2-3, with 14 bases fitting TRBD2. The trim removed 5 bases at V and 1 base at J, leaving 20 bases unmatched. Looked up from germline, CDR1 is LGHNA and CDR2 is YSLEER. The CDR3 spans 22 residues.

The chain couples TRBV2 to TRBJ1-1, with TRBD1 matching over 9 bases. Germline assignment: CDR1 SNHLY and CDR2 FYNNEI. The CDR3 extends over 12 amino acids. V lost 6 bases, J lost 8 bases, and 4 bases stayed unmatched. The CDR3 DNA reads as TGTGCCAGCAGGGACAGGGGCCCCGAAGCTTTCTTT. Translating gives CASRDRGPEAFF.

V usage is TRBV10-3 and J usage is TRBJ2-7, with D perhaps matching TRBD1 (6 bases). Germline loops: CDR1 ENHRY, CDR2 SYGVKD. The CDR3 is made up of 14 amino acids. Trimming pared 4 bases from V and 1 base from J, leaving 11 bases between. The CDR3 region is CAISARDNSYEQYF. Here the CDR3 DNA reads TGTGCCATCAGTGCACGGGACAATTCCTACGAGCAGTACTTC.